This T cell receptor beta chain was sequenced during a study of blood T cell repertoires in COVID-19 (dated by TCRdb to about 2020). Looking at the study overall: The collaborator samples originated in the United States, Italy and Spain and spanned the acute and convalescent phases of COVID-19. The prospective study material was composed of cDNA or gDNA derived from T cells, B-cell-depleted T cells, or PBMCs. The dataset comprised deeply sampled blood TCRbeta repertoires from subjects exposed to, actively infected with, or recovered from COVID-19. The repertoires were made available in a free public database intended to serve as a resource for research on the immune response to SARS-CoV-2. Samples were obtained from the ongoing ImmuneRACE study (first 160 participants) and from 1,254 subjects provided by 6 global collaborators. The sample metadata nearly always contained a de-identified subject ID, COVID-19 status, age in years and sex. HLA class I and class II types, where available, came from metadata supplied by the sample provider rather than from assay-based typing.

Of note for this clone: The clone's antigen remains unknown. Within one base of it there is no much larger clone, and no base qualities were kept.

Trimming takes 3 bases from V and 0 bases from J, and the germline ends sit 9 bases apart. The CDR3 goes from the cysteine to the phenylalanine over 15 residues. Of all the DNA, just the CDR3 is kept, 45 bases in frame from base 1. The germline V gene provides CDR1 SNHLY and CDR2 FYNNEI. The immunoSEQ Assay, a bias-controlled multiplex PCR, was used to amplify TCRbeta CDR3 regions from genomic DNA. As for how the authors treated the data: The number of nucleated cells in each sample was estimated by amplification of reference gene primers within the assay. To quantify the absolute abundance of each unique TCRbeta CDR3 rearrangement, sequence reads were collapsed and filtered. Productive Simpson clonality was computed per sample as the square root of Simpson's diversity index over productive rearrangements. This is the immuneACCESS table as TCRdb keeps it, with only in-frame sequences that have V and J called. A part of the clones is gone; compared with another copy, unresolved V genes explain less than half, and the rest is unexplained. Clone size and V and J calls were adopted from that table, with D and trimming inferred from the DNA. The sample has some 290,000 clones on record, around 90% of them singletons. The ten largest account for 2.9% of the sample.

One collaborating source in Seattle enrolled patients during active infection and followed them longitudinally through the course of disease. Each collaborating institution followed its own protocols to collect whole blood in K2EDTA tubes. For TCRbeta analysis, collaborators shipped samples in one of three forms: frozen whole blood, isolated PBMCs, or DNA extracted from either of those sample types. What the work shows at the level of the full study, not this receptor alone: The amount of clinical and demographic metadata varied by source and participant and was provided uncurated.

The chain uses TRBV2 and TRBJ1-3; the D segment could be TRBD1, given 5 matching bases. The clonotype originates from a woman in her twenties or thirties with COVID-19, enrolled during active disease. Sequencing used peripheral blood. The DNA sequence follows: TGTGCCAGCAGTGAGTACAGGAGCTCTGGAAACACCATATATTTT. This is translated as CASSEYRSSGNTIYF.